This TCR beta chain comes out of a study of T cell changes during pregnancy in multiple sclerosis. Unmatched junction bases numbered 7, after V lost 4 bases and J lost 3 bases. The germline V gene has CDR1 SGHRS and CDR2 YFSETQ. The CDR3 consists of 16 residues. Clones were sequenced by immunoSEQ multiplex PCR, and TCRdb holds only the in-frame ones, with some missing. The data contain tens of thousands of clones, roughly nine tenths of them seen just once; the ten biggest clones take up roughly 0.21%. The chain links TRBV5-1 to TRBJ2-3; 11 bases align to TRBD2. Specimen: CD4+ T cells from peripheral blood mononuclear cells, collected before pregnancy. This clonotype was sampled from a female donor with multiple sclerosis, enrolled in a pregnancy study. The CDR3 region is CASSPRTSGPTDTQYF. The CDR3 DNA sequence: TGCGCCAGCAGCCCGCGGACTAGCGGGCCTACAGATACGCAGTATTTT. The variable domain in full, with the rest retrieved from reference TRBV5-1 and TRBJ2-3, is KAGVTQTPRYLIKTRGQQVTLSCSPISGHRSVSWYQQTPGQGLQFLFEYFSETQRNKGNFPGRFSGRQFSNSRSEMNVSTLELGDSALYLCASSPRTSGPTDTQYFGPGTRLTVL.